One TCR beta chain is described in this entry. Germline V gene data show CDR1 as MNHEY and CDR2 as SVGAGI. The germline V and J ends were trimmed by 1 base and 1 base, with 8 bases remaining between them. The CDR3 is made up of 15 amino acids. This sample was included in a study of blood T cell repertoires in COVID-19. Sequencing used immunoSEQ multiplex PCR; TCRdb keeps in-frame clones, though not all of them. This sample yields some 400,000 clones, of which roughly nine tenths are seen a single time; 1.7% belongs to the top ten. This clonotype originated in a woman under 40 who had recovered from COVID-19. V and J are TRBV6-5 and TRBJ1-3; possibly TRBD1 for D (5 bases). Sequenced input: PBMCs or T cells enriched from blood (not recorded which). DNA for the CDR3: TGTGCCAGCAGTTACTTTCGGGGGTCTGGAAACACCATATATTTT. It is translated as CASSYFRGSGNTIYF.